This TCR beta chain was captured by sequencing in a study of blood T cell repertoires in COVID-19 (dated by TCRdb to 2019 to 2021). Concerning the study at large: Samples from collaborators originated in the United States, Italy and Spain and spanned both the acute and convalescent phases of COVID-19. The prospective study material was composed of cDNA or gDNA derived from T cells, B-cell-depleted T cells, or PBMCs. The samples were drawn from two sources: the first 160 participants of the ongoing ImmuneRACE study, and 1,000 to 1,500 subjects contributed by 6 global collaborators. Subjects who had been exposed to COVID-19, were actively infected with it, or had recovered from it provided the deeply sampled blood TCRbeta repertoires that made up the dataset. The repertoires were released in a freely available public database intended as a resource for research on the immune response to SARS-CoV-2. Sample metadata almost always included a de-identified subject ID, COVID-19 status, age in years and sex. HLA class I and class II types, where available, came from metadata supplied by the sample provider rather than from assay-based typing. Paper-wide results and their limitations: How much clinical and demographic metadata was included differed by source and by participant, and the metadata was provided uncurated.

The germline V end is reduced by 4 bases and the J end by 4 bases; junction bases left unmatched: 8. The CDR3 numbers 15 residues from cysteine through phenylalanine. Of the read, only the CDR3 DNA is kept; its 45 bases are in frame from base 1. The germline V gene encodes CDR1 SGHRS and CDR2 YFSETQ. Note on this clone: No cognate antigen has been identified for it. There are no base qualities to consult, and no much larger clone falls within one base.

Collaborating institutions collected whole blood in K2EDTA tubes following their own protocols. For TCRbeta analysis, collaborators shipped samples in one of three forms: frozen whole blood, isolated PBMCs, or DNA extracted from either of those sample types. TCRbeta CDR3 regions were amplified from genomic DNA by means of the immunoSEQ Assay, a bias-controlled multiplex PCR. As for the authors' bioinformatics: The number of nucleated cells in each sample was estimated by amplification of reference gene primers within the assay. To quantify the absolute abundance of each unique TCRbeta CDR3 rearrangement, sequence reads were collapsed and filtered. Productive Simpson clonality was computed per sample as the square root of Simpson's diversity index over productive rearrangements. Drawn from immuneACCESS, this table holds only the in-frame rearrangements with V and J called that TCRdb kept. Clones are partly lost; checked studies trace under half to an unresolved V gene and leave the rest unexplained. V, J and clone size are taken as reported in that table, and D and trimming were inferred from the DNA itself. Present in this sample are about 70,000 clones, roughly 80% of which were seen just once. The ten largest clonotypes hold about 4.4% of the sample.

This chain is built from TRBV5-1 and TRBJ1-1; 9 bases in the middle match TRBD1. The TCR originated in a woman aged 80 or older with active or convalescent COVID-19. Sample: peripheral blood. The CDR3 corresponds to CASSQTPTGGTEAFF. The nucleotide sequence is TGCGCCAGCAGCCAAACCCCGACAGGGGGCACTGAAGCTTTCTTT.